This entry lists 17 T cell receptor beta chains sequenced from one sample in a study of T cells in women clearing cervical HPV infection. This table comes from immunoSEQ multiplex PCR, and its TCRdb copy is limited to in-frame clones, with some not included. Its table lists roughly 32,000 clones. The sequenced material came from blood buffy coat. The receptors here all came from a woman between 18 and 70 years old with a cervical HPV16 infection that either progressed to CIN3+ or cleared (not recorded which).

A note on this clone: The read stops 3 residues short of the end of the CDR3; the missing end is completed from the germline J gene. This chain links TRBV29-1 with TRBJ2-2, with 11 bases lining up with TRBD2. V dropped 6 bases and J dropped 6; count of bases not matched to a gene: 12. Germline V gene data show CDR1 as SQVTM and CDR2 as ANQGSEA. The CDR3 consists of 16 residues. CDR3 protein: CSVRGLAGGRAGELFF. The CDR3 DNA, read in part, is TGCAGCGTCCGGGGGCTAGCGGGAGGTCGGGCCGGGGAG.

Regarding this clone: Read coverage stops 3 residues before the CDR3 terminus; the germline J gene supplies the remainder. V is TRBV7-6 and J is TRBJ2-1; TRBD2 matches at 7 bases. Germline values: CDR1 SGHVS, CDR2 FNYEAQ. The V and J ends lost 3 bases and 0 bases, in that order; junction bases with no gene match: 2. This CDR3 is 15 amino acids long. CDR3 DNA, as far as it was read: TGTGCCAGCAGCTTCGTAGCGGGCTCCTACAATGAG. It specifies CASSFVAGSYNE. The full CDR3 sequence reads CASSFVAGSYNEQFF.

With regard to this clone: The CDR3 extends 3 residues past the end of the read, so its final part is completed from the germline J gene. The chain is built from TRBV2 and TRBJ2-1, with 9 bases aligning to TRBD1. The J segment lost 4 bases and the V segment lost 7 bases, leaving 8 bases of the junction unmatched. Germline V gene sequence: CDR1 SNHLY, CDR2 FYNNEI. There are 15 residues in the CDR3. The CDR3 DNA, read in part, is TGTGCCAGCACCACGGACAGGGGACCTTACAATGAG. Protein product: CASTTDRGPYNE. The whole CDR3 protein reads CASTTDRGPYNEQFF.

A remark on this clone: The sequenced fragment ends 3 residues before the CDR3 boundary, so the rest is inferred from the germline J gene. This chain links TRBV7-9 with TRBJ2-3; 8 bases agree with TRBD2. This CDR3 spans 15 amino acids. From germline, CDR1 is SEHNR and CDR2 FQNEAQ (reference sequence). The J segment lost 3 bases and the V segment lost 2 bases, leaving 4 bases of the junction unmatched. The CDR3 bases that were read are TGTGCCAGCAGCTTACTAGCGGGCCTAACAGATACG. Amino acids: CASSLLAGLTDT. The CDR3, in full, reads CASSLLAGLTDTQYF. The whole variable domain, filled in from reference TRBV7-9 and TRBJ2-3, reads DTGVSQNPRHKITKRGQNVTFRCDPISEHNRLYWYRQTLGQGPEFLTYFQNEAQLEKSRLLSDRFSAERPKGSFSTLEIQRTEQGDSAMYLCASSLLAGLTDTQYFGPGTRLTVL.

The DNA read from the CDR3 is TGCAGTGCCCCATCGACAGGGACGTCCAATCAGCCC. It encodes CSAPSTGTSNQP. The complete CDR3 sequence is CSAPSTGTSNQPQHF. The chain links TRBV20-1 to TRBJ1-5; 7 positions match TRBD1. The CDR3 goes on 3 residues after the read ends, and that part is filled in from the germline J gene. The CDR3 is made up of 15 amino acids. V lost 6 bases, J lost 3 bases, and 11 bases stayed unmatched. The V gene's germline CDR1 is DFQATT and CDR2 SNEGSKA (reference sequence).

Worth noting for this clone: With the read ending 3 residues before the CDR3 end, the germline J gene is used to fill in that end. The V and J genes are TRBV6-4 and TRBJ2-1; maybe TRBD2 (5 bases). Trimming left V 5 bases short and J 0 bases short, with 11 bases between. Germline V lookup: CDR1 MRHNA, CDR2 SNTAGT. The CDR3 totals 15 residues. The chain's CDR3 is CASSLLANSYNEQFF. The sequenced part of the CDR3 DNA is TGTGCCAGCAGTCTTCTAGCTAACTCCTACAATGAG.

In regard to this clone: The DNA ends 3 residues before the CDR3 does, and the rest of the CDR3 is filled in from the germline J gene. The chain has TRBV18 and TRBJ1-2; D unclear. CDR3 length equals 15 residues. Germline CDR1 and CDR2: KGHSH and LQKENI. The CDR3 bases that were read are TGTGCCAGCTCACCACTAGCGGGAGTACCAGATACC. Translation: CASSPLAGVPDT. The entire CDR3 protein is CASSPLAGVPDTYTF.

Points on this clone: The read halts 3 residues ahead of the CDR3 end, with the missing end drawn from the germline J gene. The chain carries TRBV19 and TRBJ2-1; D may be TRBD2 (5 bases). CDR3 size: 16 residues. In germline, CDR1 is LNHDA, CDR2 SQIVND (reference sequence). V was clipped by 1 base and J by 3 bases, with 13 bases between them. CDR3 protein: CASSIVERSYYNEQFF. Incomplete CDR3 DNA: TGTGCCAGTAGTATAGTGGAGCGGTCCTACTACAATGAG.

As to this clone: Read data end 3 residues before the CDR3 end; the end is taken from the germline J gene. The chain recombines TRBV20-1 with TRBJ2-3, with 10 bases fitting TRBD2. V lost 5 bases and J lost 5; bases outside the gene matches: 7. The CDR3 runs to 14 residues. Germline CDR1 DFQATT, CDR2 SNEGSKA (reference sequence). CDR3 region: CSARIGTSVDTQYF. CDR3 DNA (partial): TGCAGTGCTCGAATCGGGACTAGCGTAGATACG.

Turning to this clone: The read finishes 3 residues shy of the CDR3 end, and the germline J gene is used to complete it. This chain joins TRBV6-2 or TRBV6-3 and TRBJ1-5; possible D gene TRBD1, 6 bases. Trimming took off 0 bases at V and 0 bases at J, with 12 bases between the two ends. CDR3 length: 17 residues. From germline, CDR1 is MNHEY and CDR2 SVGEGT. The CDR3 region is CASSYSTGSYSNQPQHF. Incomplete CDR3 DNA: TGTGCCAGCAGTTACTCTACAGGGTCTTATAGCAATCAGCCC.

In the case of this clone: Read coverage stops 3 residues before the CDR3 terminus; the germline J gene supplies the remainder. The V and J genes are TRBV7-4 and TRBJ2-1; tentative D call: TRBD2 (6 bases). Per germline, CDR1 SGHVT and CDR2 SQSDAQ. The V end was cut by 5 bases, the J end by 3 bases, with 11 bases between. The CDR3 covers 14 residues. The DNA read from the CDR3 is TGTGCCAGCAGCCCGACTAGAGTCTACAATGAG. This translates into CASSPTRVYNE. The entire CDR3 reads CASSPTRVYNEQFF. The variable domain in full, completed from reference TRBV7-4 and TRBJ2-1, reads GAGVSQSPRYKVAKRGRDVALRCDSISGHVTLYWYRQTLGQGSEVLTYSQSDAQRDKSGRPSGRFSAERPERSVSTLKIQRTEQGDSAVYLCASSPTRVYNEQFFGPGTRLTVL.

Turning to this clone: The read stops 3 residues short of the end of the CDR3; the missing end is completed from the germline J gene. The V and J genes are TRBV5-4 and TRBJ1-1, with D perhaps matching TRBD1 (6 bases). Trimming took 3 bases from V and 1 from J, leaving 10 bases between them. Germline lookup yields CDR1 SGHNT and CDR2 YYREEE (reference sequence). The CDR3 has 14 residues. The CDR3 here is CASSSGTSNTEAFF. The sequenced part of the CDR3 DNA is TGTGCCAGCAGCTCCGGGACATCGAACACTGAA.

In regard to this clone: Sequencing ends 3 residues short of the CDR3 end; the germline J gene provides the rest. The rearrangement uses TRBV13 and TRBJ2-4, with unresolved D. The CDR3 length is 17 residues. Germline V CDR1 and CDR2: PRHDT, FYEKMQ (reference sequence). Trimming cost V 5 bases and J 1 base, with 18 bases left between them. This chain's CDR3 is CASSSVQPAVAKNIQYF. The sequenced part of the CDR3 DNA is TGTGCCAGCAGCAGCGTGCAGCCCGCGGTCGCCAAAAACATT.

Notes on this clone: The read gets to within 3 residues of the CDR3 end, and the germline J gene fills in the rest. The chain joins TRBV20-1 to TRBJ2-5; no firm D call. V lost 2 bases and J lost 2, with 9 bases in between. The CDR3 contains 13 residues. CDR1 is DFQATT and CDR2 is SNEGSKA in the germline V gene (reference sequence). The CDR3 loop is CSARYTVQETQYF. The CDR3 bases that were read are TGCAGTGCTAGATATACGGTACAAGAGACC.

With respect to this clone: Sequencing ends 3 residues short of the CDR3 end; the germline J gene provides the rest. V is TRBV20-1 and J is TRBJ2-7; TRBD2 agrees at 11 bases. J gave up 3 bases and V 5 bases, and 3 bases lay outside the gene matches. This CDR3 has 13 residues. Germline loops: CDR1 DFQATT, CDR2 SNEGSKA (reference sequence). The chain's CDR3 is CSAEGLAVYEQYF. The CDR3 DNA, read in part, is TGCAGTGCTGAGGGACTAGCGGTCTACGAG.

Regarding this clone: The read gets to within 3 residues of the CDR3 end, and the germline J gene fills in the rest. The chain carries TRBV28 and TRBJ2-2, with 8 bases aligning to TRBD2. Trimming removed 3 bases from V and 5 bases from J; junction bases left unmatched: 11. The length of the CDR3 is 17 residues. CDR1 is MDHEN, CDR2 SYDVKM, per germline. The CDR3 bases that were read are TGTGCCAGCAGTTTTGCCTCGACTAGCGAAGGGACCGGGGAG. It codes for CASSFASTSEGTGE. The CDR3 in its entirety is CASSFASTSEGTGELFF.

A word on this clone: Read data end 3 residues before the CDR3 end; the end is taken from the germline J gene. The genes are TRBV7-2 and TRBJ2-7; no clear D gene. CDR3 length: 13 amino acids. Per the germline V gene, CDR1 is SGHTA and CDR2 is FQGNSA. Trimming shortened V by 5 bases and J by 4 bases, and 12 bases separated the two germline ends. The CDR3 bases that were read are TGTGCCAGCAGCGCCCCAGGTTCATACGAG. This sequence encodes CASSAPGSYE. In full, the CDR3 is CASSAPGSYEQYF.